This T cell receptor (beta chain) was documented in a study of CD4+ T cells in melanoma (dated by TCRdb to between 2020 and 2023). Some background on the complete study: Neoantigen-specific CD4+ T cells in human melanoma were what the study investigated. Results and caveats for the whole study, not just this receptor: Neoantigen-specific CD4+ T cells in melanoma were reported to have a range of differentiation states. The report described a correlation between neoantigen-specific CD4+ T cells and the function of CD8+ T cells, macrophages and B cells.

As to this clone: Its antigen has not been determined. One base away there is no much larger clone; base qualities are not given.

The germline V gene yields MGHDK for CDR1 and SYGVNS for CDR2. The junction shows trimming of 6 bases on V and 7 bases on J, plus 10 bases between the germline ends. The CDR3, cysteine through phenylalanine, is 12 amino acids long. Here the CDR3 DNA is all that survives: 36 bases in frame from base 1. The donors were melanoma patients. Libraries were made using the immunoSEQ multiplex PCR assay. Sourced from immuneACCESS, this table was stored by TCRdb with only in-frame sequences that have V and J called. A share of the clones is absent; for the studies checked, an unresolved V gene accounts for under half, and the remainder has no known explanation. The sample table shows fewer than 150,000 clones, and around nine tenths are seen once. The ten largest clonotypes hold about 1.5% of the sample.

This receptor was taken from a human donor with melanoma. Recombination joined TRBV25-1 with TRBJ1-5; the D segment could be TRBD1, given 6 matching bases. The base sequence is TGTGCCAGCAGGGGGGCCGGGCAGCCCCAGCATTTT. Its product reads: CASRGAGQPQHF.